What follows are 12 T cell receptor beta chains derived from one specimen sequenced in a study of CD8 T cells in Susac syndrome (dated by TCRdb to about 2019). Preparation of the library involved the immunoSEQ multiplex PCR assay. RNA was extracted using the RNeasy kit, and about 0.5 to 1 ug of the RNA was reverse transcribed with random hexamers. In-frame beta chains were kept once TCRdb had trimmed the public reads at Q25 with fastp and called clones with MiXCR. Under each unique CDR3 protein, matching rows form one entry showing the most common genes and DNA. The sample table lists about 280,000 distinct CDR3 sequences, 80% to 90% of them with a count of one. 0.11% of the sample is held by the ten biggest clonotypes. Sequencing used CD8+ T cells from PBMCs. Source of these receptors: a human donor with multiple sclerosis.

CDR3 protein: CASSESGRGVEQFF. CDR3 coding DNA: TGTGCCAGCAGTGAATCGGGACGGGGGGTTGAGCAGTTCTTC. The V and J genes are TRBV27 and TRBJ2-1; 7 bases are shared with TRBD2. The CDR3 loop spans 14 amino acids. The V segment lost 5 bases and the J segment 9 bases; nucleotides outside the gene matches: 10. Germline V gives CDR1 MNHEY, CDR2 SMNVEV (reference sequence).

The chain is built from TRBV15 and TRBJ1-5; D is ambiguous. Per the germline V gene, CDR1 is LNHNV and CDR2 is YYDKDF (reference sequence). The V and J ends lost 2 bases and 7 bases respectively, with 12 bases between them. The CDR3 extends over 14 amino acids. The CDR3 loop is CATSRWGSRQPQHF. CDR3 nucleotides: TGTGCCACCAGCAGATGGGGTAGTAGGCAGCCCCAGCATTTT. Full variable domain (outside the CDR3, taken from reference TRBV15 and TRBJ1-5): DAMVIQNPRYQVTQFGKPVTLSCSQTLNHNVMYWYQQKSSQAPKLLFHYYDKDFNNEADTPDNFQSRRPNTSFCFLDIRSPGLGDTAMYLCATSRWGSRQPQHFGDGTRLSIL.

The rearrangement links TRBV30 to TRBJ2-1, with D perhaps given as TRBD1 or TRBD2 (5 bases each). The CDR3 contains 13 residues. Trimming removed 3 bases from V and 2 bases from J, with 8 bases in between. The germline V gene encodes CDR1 GTSNPN and CDR2 SVGIG (reference sequence). CDR3 loop: CAWSRGPYNEQFF. CDR3 DNA sequence: TGTGCCTGGAGCCGGGGCCCCTACAATGAGCAGTTCTTC.

In nucleotides, the CDR3 is TGTGCCAGCTCACCACCGAGGGGGGCCTCAGATACGCAGTATTTT. This gives the protein CASSPPRGASDTQYF. V usage is TRBV18 and J usage is TRBJ2-3; either TRBD1 or TRBD2 may supply D (6 bases each). V lost 0 bases, J lost 4 bases, and 11 bases lay in between. From germline, CDR1 is KGHSH and CDR2 LQKENI. The CDR3 sequence is 15 residues long.

Written as DNA, the CDR3 is TGCAGCGTTGGAGGGACATGGGAGTCTGGGGCCAACGTCCTGACTTTC. Translated: CSVGGTWESGANVLTF. This chain links TRBV29-1 with TRBJ2-6, with D possibly matching TRBD1 (6 bases). This CDR3 region has 16 residues. Germline V lookup: CDR1 SQVTM, CDR2 ANQGSEA. V was trimmed by 4 bases and J by 1 base, leaving 14 bases between them.

J is TRBJ2-7 and V is TRBV18; 13 nucleotides match TRBD2. The CDR3 contains 14 residues. Germline CDR1 KGHSH, CDR2 LQKENI. The V and J ends lost 4 bases and 5 bases, in that order; junction bases with no gene match: 2. The CDR3 sequence is CASSHGTSGNEQYF. The CDR3 DNA sequence: TGTGCCAGCTCACACGGGACTAGCGGGAACGAGCAGTACTTC.

This clonotype was seen just once. V and J are TRBV27 and TRBJ1-4; 10 bases fit TRBD1. The CDR3 totals 15 residues. J lost 2 bases, V lost 6 bases, and 3 bases had no gene match. Germline lookup yields CDR1 MNHEY and CDR2 SMNVEV (reference sequence). The CDR3 DNA is TGTGCCAGCAGGGGACAGGGGACGACTAATGAAAAACTGTTTTTT. This gives the protein CASRGQGTTNEKLFF.

The chain uses TRBV30 and TRBJ1-5; D not certain. Germline-derived CDR1 and CDR2 are GTSNPN and SVGIG (reference sequence). The CDR3 is 17 amino acids. V lost 2 bases, J lost 6 bases, and 23 bases lay in between. CDR3 coding DNA: TGTGCCTGGAGTCCTGGAGGTGGAGGGTGGATTTCTCAGCCCCAGCATTTT. Translated: CAWSPGGGGWISQPQHF.

The chain is built from TRBV7-9 and TRBJ1-1; TRBD1 is a possible D gene (6 bases). V was clipped by 5 bases and J by 5 bases, with 24 bases between them. The CDR3 sequence is 17 residues long. Germline assignment: CDR1 SEHNR and CDR2 FQNEAQ (reference sequence). CDR3 in amino acids: CASSPHVGWGAGTEAFF. As DNA, the CDR3 is TGTGCCAGCAGCCCACACGTAGGTTGGGGGGCGGGAACTGAAGCTTTCTTT.

The chain recombines TRBV30 with TRBJ1-3, with 7 bases identical to TRBD1. The CDR3 is 13 residues long. V lost 5 bases, J lost 2 bases, and 3 bases stayed unmatched. Germline V gives CDR1 GTSNPN, CDR2 SVGIG (reference sequence). In DNA form, the CDR3 reads TGTGCCTGGGCCCAGGGGGCTGGAAACACCATATATTTT. Its protein product is CAWAQGAGNTIYF.

The chain combines TRBV4-2 with TRBJ2-7, with 7 nucleotides matching TRBD1. This CDR3 contains 15 residues. Germline V gene sequence: CDR1 LGHNA, CDR2 YNFKEQ. Trimming took 6 bases from V and 2 from J; bases not matched to a gene: 10. DNA for the CDR3: TGTGCCAGCAGTTTTGGACAGGCCTCTACCTACGAGCAGTACTTC. It codes for CASSFGQASTYEQYF.

This clonotype was counted a single time. This chain links TRBV28 with TRBJ2-7; D is perhaps TRBD1 or TRBD2 (5 bases each). Germline V gives CDR1 MDHEN, CDR2 SYDVKM. This CDR3 region has 14 residues. V was pared by 5 bases and J by 3 bases, with 14 bases between. The CDR3 region is CASSNRDGRYEQYF. CDR3 bases: TGTGCCAGCAGTAACCGGGACGGTCGCTACGAGCAGTACTTC.